This passage covers 6 T cell receptor beta chains from one sample sequenced in a study of T cells in Graves' hyperthyroidism and ophthalmopathy (dated by TCRdb to the late 2010s). Libraries were made using multiplex PCR. The listed sequencing device is Illumina HiSeq 2000. The TCR beta CDR3 regions were amplified from RNA transcripts. A first-round RT-PCR of the TCR CDR3 used the HTBI primer set with the Qiagen OneStep RT-PCR kit. TCRdb reran the public reads through fastp at Q25 and MiXCR, keeping productive beta chains. Each CDR3 protein appears once, grouped with its most common genes and DNA. The sample table lists 300,000 to 450,000 distinct CDR3 sequences, around 16% of them with a count of one. The ten largest clones add up to roughly 26% of the sample. The specimen sequenced was blood. The receptors were gathered from a young woman with Graves' hyperthyroidism that later progressed to Graves' ophthalmopathy.

This clonotype was observed at least ten times. V gene TRBV7-8 combines with J gene TRBJ2-3, with 8 positions matching TRBD2. The V gene end was trimmed by 5 bases and the J gene end by 5 bases; junction bases not matched to a gene: 9. CDR3 length: 15 residues. In germline, CDR1 is SGHVS, CDR2 FQNEAQ. The CDR3 spells CASSLTAGVVDTQYF. CDR3 nucleotide sequence: TGTGCCAGCAGCCTTACAGCGGGAGTAGTAGATACGCAGTATTTT.

The chain carries TRBV4-2 and TRBJ1-4, with TRBD1 as a possible D gene (6 bases). CDR3 length: 14 residues. Trimming took off 0 bases at V and 8 bases at J, with 10 bases between the two ends. Germline V gives CDR1 LGHNA, CDR2 YNFKEQ. The CDR3 sequence: CASSQEKGVEKLFF. As DNA, the CDR3 is TGTGCCAGCAGCCAAGAAAAGGGGGTAGAAAAACTGTTTTTT.

This clonotype occurred once. The V gene is TRBV10-2, the J gene TRBJ1-2, with 8 bases aligning to TRBD1. Per the germline V gene, CDR1 is WSHSY and CDR2 is SAAADI. With 8 bases clipped from V and 4 bases from J, the junction kept 3 bases outside the gene matches. The CDR3 extends over 12 amino acids. Here the CDR3 reads CASGTGGYGYTF. The CDR3 nucleotides read TGCGCCAGCGGTACAGGGGGCTATGGCTACACCTTC.

V is TRBV20-1 and J is TRBJ1-2, with D uncertain. The ends were cut back, 3 bases at V and 4 bases at J, with 3 bases in the middle. Germline-derived CDR1 and CDR2 are DFQATT and SNEGSKA (reference sequence). The CDR3 is made up of 10 amino acids. The CDR3 region is CSASVYGYTF. The CDR3 DNA follows: TGCAGTGCTAGTGTCTATGGCTACACCTTC.

On this clonotype itself: The CDR3 ends on some other residue instead of the conserved phenylalanine or tryptophan, so this is likely a read error. This sequence joins TRBV11-2 and TRBJ2-7, with 11 bases fitting TRBD2. J gave up 7 bases and V 2 bases, and 16 bases lay outside the gene matches. From germline, CDR1 is SGHAT and CDR2 FQNNGV. This CDR3 spans 18 amino acids. CDR3 nucleotide sequence: TGTGCCAGCAGCTTATCGTCCCAACGTAGCGGGAGGGCGTGGGAGCAGTACCTC. It specifies CASSLSSQRSGRAWEQYL.

The table lists this clonotype with a few counts. V usage is TRBV5-4 and J usage is TRBJ2-1, with 9 bases lining up with TRBD2. This CDR3 comprises 15 residues. The germline gives CDR1 SGHNT, CDR2 YYREEE (reference sequence). V dropped 2 bases and J dropped 7; count of bases not matched to a gene: 7. The CDR3 nucleotides read TGTGCCAGCAGCTTTGGGGCGGGAGGGGGGAATGAGCAGTTCTTC. It is translated as CASSFGAGGGNEQFF.